Presented here are 25 T cell receptor beta chains from one specimen sequenced in a study of CD8 T cells in Susac syndrome. Reverse transcription of roughly 0.5 to 1 ug RNA was carried out with random hexamers. MiXCR, run by TCRdb on the immunoSEQ multiplex PCR reads, gives a single entry per CDR3 protein. The top ten clones hold 0.1% of a sample with about 210,000 distinct CDR3 sequences, over 85% of them seen once. Sequencing was done on a sample of CD4+ T cells from PBMCs. The receptor source for this set is a human donor in good health.

The chain has TRBV5-4 and TRBJ2-2; 8 positions match TRBD1. The CDR3 covers 15 residues. The J segment lost 1 base and the V segment lost 4 bases, leaving 3 bases of the junction unmatched. Germline V gene data show CDR1 as SGHNT and CDR2 as YYREEE (reference sequence). DNA for the CDR3: TGTGCCAGCAGCCCCGGGACAGGGAACACCGGGGAGCTGTTTTTT. Protein sequence: CASSPGTGNTGELFF.

This chain links TRBV20-1 with TRBJ1-1; 7 bases are a match to TRBD1. The CDR3 runs 15 residues. Germline V lookup: CDR1 DFQATT, CDR2 SNEGSKA (reference sequence). J was trimmed by 5 bases and V by 2 bases; bases with no gene match: 11. This CDR3 reads CSARNPTGWRTEAFF. Written as DNA, the CDR3 is TGCAGTGCTAGAAACCCGACAGGGTGGAGAACTGAAGCTTTCTTT.

J is TRBJ1-3 and V is TRBV6-2 or TRBV6-3; D unresolved. Per germline, CDR1 MNHEY and CDR2 SVGEGT. CDR3 length: 12 residues. V was pared by 2 bases and J by 3 bases, with 2 bases between. The CDR3 loop is CASSYGGNTIYF. CDR3 coding DNA: TGTGCCAGCAGTTACGGTGGAAACACCATATATTTT.

This chain links TRBV20-1 with TRBJ1-1, with a tentative D call TRBD1 (6 bases). The V gene lost 1 base and the J gene lost 7 bases, with 10 bases spanning the gap. From germline, CDR1 is DFQATT and CDR2 SNEGSKA (reference sequence). The CDR3 is 12 amino acids. The CDR3 coding sequence is TGCAGTGCTAGAGTACAGGGAAATGAAGCTTTCTTT. It codes for CSARVQGNEAFF.

This sequence joins TRBV12-3 or TRBV12-4 and TRBJ1-2; D is unresolved. The CDR3 runs 13 residues. V lost 5 bases and J 8 bases, leaving 15 bases between the germline ends. CDR3 amino acids: CASSETRSGGYTF. CDR3 in DNA: TGTGCCAGCAGTGAGACGAGGTCGGGAGGCTACACCTTC.

V usage is TRBV15 and J usage is TRBJ2-2, with TRBD2 as a possible D gene (5 bases). This CDR3 spans 17 amino acids. Trimming removed 6 bases from V and 0 bases from J, with 17 bases in between. The germline V gene has CDR1 LNHNV and CDR2 YYDKDF (reference sequence). This CDR3 is CATRGDTKHANTGELFF. The CDR3 DNA sequence: TGTGCCACCAGGGGAGACACTAAACACGCGAACACCGGGGAGCTGTTTTTT.

This chain links TRBV5-1 with TRBJ2-3; D not resolved. Trimming took 2 bases from V and 0 from J, leaving 13 bases between them. Per germline, CDR1 SGHRS and CDR2 YFSETQ. This CDR3 is 16 amino acids long. The CDR3 sequence: CASSLRARLSTDTQYF. The CDR3 DNA is TGCGCCAGCAGCTTAAGGGCCCGCCTTAGCACAGATACGCAGTATTTT.

The chain combines TRBV23-1 with TRBJ1-3; D gene ambiguous. Being an ORF, TRBV23-1 has a function that is uncertain. Trimming took off 7 bases at V and 0 bases at J, with 22 bases between the two ends. The CDR3 runs 18 residues. The CDR3 DNA reads as TGCGCCAGCATCACAATTCCAGGACGGATTTTCTCTGGAAACACCATATATTTT. Translating gives CASITIPGRIFSGNTIYF.

The rearrangement uses TRBV20-1 and TRBJ1-1; D not certain. This CDR3 comprises 13 residues. Trimming took off 2 bases at V and 1 base at J, with 8 bases between the two ends. Germline CDR1 is DFQATT and CDR2 is SNEGSKA (reference sequence). CDR3: CSARTGGNTEAFF. Here the CDR3 DNA reads TGCAGTGCTAGAACGGGAGGGAACACTGAAGCTTTCTTT.

The chain has TRBV6-1 and TRBJ1-1; TRBD1 is a possible D gene (6 bases). V was trimmed by 10 bases and J by 5 bases, leaving 17 bases between them. This CDR3 spans 13 amino acids. Per germline, CDR1 MNHNS and CDR2 SASEGT. Here the CDR3 reads CATQGQGGTEAFF. DNA for the CDR3: TGTGCCACCCAGGGGCAAGGGGGGACTGAAGCTTTCTTT.

This clonotype was seen a single time. The chain links TRBV4-3 to TRBJ1-5, with TRBD1 matching over 9 bases. J gave up 7 bases and V 4 bases, and 5 bases lay outside the gene matches. Germline V gene lookup returns CDR1 LGHNA and CDR2 YSLEER. CDR3 length: 14 amino acids. CDR3 amino acids: CASSLTGGGQPQHF. Written as DNA, the CDR3 is TGCGCCAGCAGCCTAACAGGGGGCGGGCAGCCCCAGCATTTT.

The gene calls are TRBV12-3 or TRBV12-4 and TRBJ1-6; D is uncertain. The CDR3 covers 16 residues. Trimming removed 3 bases from V and 4 bases from J, with 13 bases in between. The CDR3 coding sequence is TGTGCCAGCAGTTTTCGGGCGGTTCATTATAATTCACCCCTCCACTTT. This codes for CASSFRAVHYNSPLHF.

This chain joins TRBV3-1 and TRBJ2-1; tentatively, D is TRBD1 or TRBD2 (5 bases each). Trimming cost V 5 bases and J 0 bases, with 11 bases left between them. The CDR3 consists of 15 residues. The germline CDR1 and CDR2 sequences are LGHDT and YNNKEL (reference sequence). The CDR3 DNA follows: TGTGCCAGCAGCGACCTTGGGACCTCCTACAATGAGCAGTTCTTC. Its protein is CASSDLGTSYNEQFF.

The chain employs TRBV7-9 and TRBJ2-5; 7 bases are shared with TRBD1. The length of the CDR3 is 13 residues. From germline, CDR1 is SEHNR and CDR2 FQNEAQ (reference sequence). V lost 5 bases to trimming and J lost 5 bases; unmatched junction nucleotides: 5. The CDR3 nucleotides read TGTGCCAGCAGCGAGGGGGCTTGGGAGACCCAGTACTTC. Its protein is CASSEGAWETQYF.

V is TRBV7-2 and J is TRBJ2-3; the D call may be TRBD1 or TRBD2 (5 bases each). The CDR3 has 15 residues. Germline CDR1 SGHTA, CDR2 FQGNSA. Trimming took off 6 bases at V and 3 bases at J, with 16 bases between the two ends. CDR3 sequence: CASRGPGRRTDTQYF. For the CDR3, the DNA is TGTGCCAGCAGGGGACCCGGGCGTAGAACAGATACGCAGTATTTT.

V and J are TRBV3-1 and TRBJ1-2; possible D gene TRBD1, 6 bases. The CDR3 sequence is 14 residues long. V dropped 3 bases and J dropped 1 base, with 9 bases sitting between them. Germline lookup yields CDR1 LGHDT and CDR2 YNNKEL (reference sequence). Here the CDR3 DNA reads TGTGCCAGCAGCCAGCACAGGGATAACTATGGCTACACCTTC. It yields the protein CASSQHRDNYGYTF.

This clonotype was detected only a few times. This chain joins TRBV16 and TRBJ2-7; 8 bases fit TRBD1. V trimming: 4 bases; J trimming: 1 base; junction bases outside the gene matches: 0. The CDR3 loop spans 13 amino acids. Germline CDR1 is KGHSY and CDR2 is FQNENV. CDR3 sequence: CASSRDRSYEQYF. CDR3 DNA: TGTGCCAGCAGCCGGGACAGGTCCTACGAGCAGTACTTC.

V usage is TRBV19 and J usage is TRBJ2-1; possible D gene TRBD1, 6 bases. V was pared by 5 bases and J by 7 bases, with 15 bases between. Germline CDR1 LNHDA, CDR2 SQIVND (reference sequence). The CDR3 sequence is 14 residues long. The CDR3 loop is CASSLQGMLNEQFF. CDR3 nucleotides: TGTGCCAGTAGTCTACAGGGAATGTTGAATGAGCAGTTCTTC.

The J gene is TRBJ1-5, the V gene TRBV2; D remains unclear. The V end lost 0 bases, the J end lost 5 bases, and 8 bases lay between the germline ends. The length of the CDR3 is 14 residues. Germline-derived CDR1 and CDR2 are SNHLY and FYNNEI. Here the CDR3 reads CASSEARGYQPQHF. CDR3 coding DNA: TGTGCCAGCAGTGAAGCGAGAGGATATCAGCCCCAGCATTTT.

Concerning this clonotype itself: A junction boundary mismatches the germline segment, possibly from a read error. The genes are TRBV5-6 and TRBJ2-7; weak D call: TRBD1 (5 bases). CDR3 length: 12 amino acids. Germline CDR1 is SGHDT and CDR2 is YYEEEE. CDR3 coding DNA: TGTGCCAGCAGCTCTCAATGGGGCGATTACGACTTC. Encoded protein: CASSSQWGDYDF.

This clonotype was counted only a few times. This rearrangement joins TRBV18 to TRBJ1-1; a possible D gene is TRBD1 (5 bases). Germline lookup yields CDR1 KGHSH and CDR2 LQKENI. This CDR3 is built from 15 residues. V shed 3 bases and J shed 1 base, with 12 bases lying between them. The CDR3 here is CASSPQPGRNTEAFF. DNA for the CDR3: TGTGCCAGCTCACCTCAACCGGGACGGAACACTGAAGCTTTCTTT.

V is TRBV7-2 and J is TRBJ1-5, with D possibly TRBD1 on 6 matching bases. The V gene lost 5 bases and the J gene lost 0 bases, with 11 bases spanning the gap. Germline-derived CDR1 and CDR2 are SGHTA and FQGNSA. The CDR3 is 15 residues long. This chain's CDR3 is CASSQQGYSNQPQHF. For the CDR3, the DNA is TGTGCCAGCAGCCAACAGGGTTATAGCAATCAGCCCCAGCATTTT.

The chain uses TRBV9 and TRBJ2-5; unclear D gene. Germline CDR1 and CDR2: SGDLS and YYNGEE. The CDR3 sequence is 14 residues long. Between the trimmed V and J ends, which lost 0 bases and 5 bases, there was a span of 11 bases. In DNA, the CDR3 is TGTGCCAGCAGCGTAGCTGGCCAGTTGGAGACCCAGTACTTC. Translating gives CASSVAGQLETQYF.

The chain links TRBV6-5 to TRBJ2-1, with unresolved D. V was clipped by 0 bases and J by 0 bases, with 9 bases between them. CDR1 and CDR2 (germline): MNHEY, SVGAGI. This CDR3 has 16 amino acids. This CDR3 is CASSYSKQSSYNEQFF. CDR3 in DNA: TGTGCCAGCAGTTACTCGAAACAGAGCTCCTACAATGAGCAGTTCTTC.

This chain joins TRBV2 and TRBJ2-3; TRBD2 agrees at 11 bases. This CDR3 has 16 amino acids. V gave up 4 bases and J gave up 1 base; unmatched junction bases: 4. Germline V gene lookup returns CDR1 SNHLY and CDR2 FYNNEI. The CDR3: CASSGTTSGGTDTQYF. DNA for the CDR3: TGTGCCAGCAGTGGAACGACTAGCGGGGGCACAGATACGCAGTATTTT.